Below are 13 T cell receptor beta chains sequenced from a single sample in a study of PD-1 blockade in classical Hodgkin lymphoma. Only in-frame clones appear in the TCRdb table, and some are missing; sequencing was by immunoSEQ multiplex PCR. The sample has tens of thousands of clones, over 75% seen once. Indicated time point: cycle 4 day 1 (C4D1), after less than seven weeks of nivolumab. All patients experienced relapse after autologous stem cell transplantation, and brentuximab vedotin exposure was variable. The sequenced sample was peripheral blood mononuclear cells (PBMCs), obtained before the fourth cycle of nivolumab. These receptors originate from a human donor with classical Hodgkin lymphoma.

The chain is built from TRBV4-2 and TRBJ2-7, with a possible D match to TRBD2 (6 bases). CDR3 length equals 14 residues. Germline V gene data show CDR1 as LGHNA and CDR2 as YNFKEQ. V lost 0 bases to trimming and J lost 6 bases, with 12 bases between them. CDR3 nucleotides: TGTGCCAGCAGCCAAGATGGAGGGTACGGCGAGCAGTACTTC. Translated: CASSQDGGYGEQYF.

The chain combines TRBV10-2 with TRBJ2-7, with TRBD2 matching over 7 bases. Germline trimming cut 5 bases from V and 3 bases from J; bases unmatched to any gene: 25. Germline V gene data show CDR1 as WSHSY and CDR2 as SAAADI. The CDR3 loop spans 20 amino acids. CDR3 coding DNA: TGCGCCAGCAGTCGGTTAAACCGGGACGGAGGGGAAGCGGGACTCTACGAGCAGTACTTC. Encoded protein: CASSRLNRDGGEAGLYEQYF.

The J gene is TRBJ1-1, the V gene TRBV27; 7 nucleotides agree with TRBD1. The germline V gene has CDR1 MNHEY and CDR2 SMNVEV (reference sequence). The CDR3 loop spans 14 amino acids. V lost 6 bases and J lost 11; bases outside the gene matches: 15. CDR3 DNA: TGTGCCAGCAGCTCCAACCGGGACAGCCTAGGGGCTTTCTTT. Its translation: CASSSNRDSLGAFF.

The chain joins TRBV27 to TRBJ1-1; TRBD1 might be the D (6 bases). Germline CDR1 reads MNHEY; CDR2 reads SMNVEV (reference sequence). The V and J ends lost 4 bases and 1 base respectively, with 13 bases between them. This CDR3 contains 15 residues. This CDR3 reads CASSWRAGANTEAFF. CDR3 bases: TGTGCCAGCAGTTGGAGGGCAGGGGCGAACACTGAAGCTTTCTTT.

The gene calls are TRBV5-4 and TRBJ2-2; 8 nucleotides agree with TRBD2. Germline CDR1 is SGHNT and CDR2 is YYREEE (reference sequence). This CDR3 has 18 residues. V lost 4 bases, J lost 0 bases, and 11 bases stayed unmatched. CDR3 sequence: CASSARRGRGANTGELFF. The DNA for the CDR3 is TGTGCCAGCAGCGCTCGACGAGGGCGGGGGGCGAACACCGGGGAGCTGTTTTTT.

The chain couples TRBV7-3 to TRBJ2-1, with D possibly matching TRBD1 (6 bases). Germline values: CDR1 SGHTA, CDR2 FQGTGA. V gave up 0 bases and J gave up 4 bases, with 10 bases separating them. The length of the CDR3 is 15 residues. CDR3 DNA sequence: TGTGCCAGCAGCTTAACCCCACAGGGTTACAATGAGCAGTTCTTC. Encoded protein: CASSLTPQGYNEQFF.

The chain combines TRBV5-1 with TRBJ2-1, with 10 bases that match TRBD2. Germline lookup yields CDR1 SGHRS and CDR2 YFSETQ. This CDR3 contains 18 residues. The junction had 16 bases not matched to a gene; V was cut back by 0 bases and J by 10 bases. CDR3 sequence: CASSLAATGLATFYEQFF. The CDR3 nucleotides are TGCGCCAGCAGCTTGGCCGCGACGGGACTAGCGACCTTTTACGAGCAGTTCTTC.

This sequence joins TRBV30 and TRBJ2-7; 9 bases map to TRBD1. Trimming cost V 3 bases and J 4 bases; bases outside gene matches: 4. CDR3 size: 13 residues. Germline V gene data show CDR1 as GTSNPN and CDR2 as SVGIG (reference sequence). The CDR3 region is CAWSPGTGYEQYF. Here the CDR3 DNA reads TGTGCCTGGAGCCCCGGGACAGGGTACGAGCAGTACTTC.

The V call is TRBV5-1, the J call TRBJ2-7; D gene unclear. V was clipped by 1 base and J by 1 base, with 6 bases between them. The CDR3 is 13 residues long. Germline-derived CDR1 and CDR2 are SGHRS and YFSETQ. CDR3 protein: CASSLTESYEQYF. In DNA form, the CDR3 reads TGCGCCAGCAGCTTGACAGAGTCCTACGAGCAGTACTTC.

The rearrangement links TRBV5-4 to TRBJ1-1, with a tentative D call TRBD1 (5 bases). Trimming took 6 bases from V and 2 from J, leaving 14 bases between them. From germline, CDR1 is SGHNT and CDR2 YYREEE (reference sequence). The CDR3 has 14 residues. CDR3 region: CASTGDRDNTEAFF. DNA of the CDR3: TGTGCCAGCACCGGGGACCGAGATAACACTGAAGCTTTCTTT.

The chain links TRBV7-6 to TRBJ2-5; D is undetermined. Germline V lookup: CDR1 SGHVS, CDR2 FNYEAQ. This CDR3 has 12 amino acids. The V and J ends lost 0 bases and 2 bases respectively, with 1 base between them. In nucleotides, the CDR3 is TGTGCCAGCAGCTTAGCACAAGAGACCCAGTACTTC. Its translation is CASSLAQETQYF.

The chain couples TRBV2 to TRBJ1-1; TRBD1 agrees at 9 bases. CDR3 length: 15 amino acids. Germline loops: CDR1 SNHLY, CDR2 FYNNEI. Unmatched junction bases numbered 6, after V lost 6 bases and J lost 1 base. The CDR3 protein is CASSQGQGGNTEAFF. As DNA, the CDR3 is TGTGCCAGCAGCCAGGGACAGGGTGGGAACACTGAAGCTTTCTTT.

The V gene is TRBV27, the J gene TRBJ1-1, with D unresolved. With 6 bases removed from V and 5 bases from J, the gap between germline ends came to 13 bases. The germline CDR1 and CDR2 sequences are MNHEY and SMNVEV (reference sequence). The CDR3 is 13 residues long. CDR3 residues: CASSLTQGTEAFF. In nucleotides, the CDR3 is TGTGCCAGCAGCCTAACCCAAGGGACTGAAGCTTTCTTT.